These 32 T cell receptor beta chains were all obtained from the same sample, sequenced in a study of OX40 agonist ivuxolimab in advanced cancers. TCRdb keeps only in-frame clones here, not all; method: immunoSEQ multiplex PCR. The repertoire includes some 62,000 clones, more than 85% of them detected once, and about 12% sits in the top ten. The specimen comprised CD4+ or CD8+ T cells sorted from blood, sampled in a trial of the OX40 agonist ivuxolimab. These receptors originate from an adult with an advanced solid tumor such as melanoma, head and neck, liver or kidney cancer.

The chain is built from TRBV2 and TRBJ1-5; D may be TRBD1 (6 bases). The CDR3 has 15 residues. The ends were cut back, 6 bases at V and 3 bases at J, with 15 bases in the middle. CDR1 SNHLY and CDR2 FYNNEI come from the germline V gene. CDR3: CASRVQGISNQPQHF. In DNA form, the CDR3 reads TGTGCCAGCAGGGTACAGGGAATATCCAATCAGCCCCAGCATTTT.

V usage is TRBV19 and J usage is TRBJ2-7, with D tentatively TRBD1 (5 bases). Looked up from germline, CDR1 is LNHDA and CDR2 is SQIVND (reference sequence). This CDR3 region has 12 residues. Trimming took off 6 bases at V and 5 bases at J, with 11 bases between the two ends. The CDR3 protein is CASSTLQDEQYF. The CDR3 DNA sequence: TGTGCCAGTAGCACCTTACAGGACGAGCAGTACTTC.

The V call is TRBV7-2, the J call TRBJ1-4; D not certain. V lost 2 bases and J lost 8, with 15 bases in between. The germline V gene encodes CDR1 SGHTA and CDR2 FQGNSA. This CDR3 region has 15 residues. The CDR3 coding sequence is TGTGCCAGCAGCTTAAAACCGGACCGCAGCGAAAAACTGTTTTTT. Residues: CASSLKPDRSEKLFF.

This sequence joins TRBV4-3 and TRBJ2-7; 7 nucleotides align to TRBD2. The V segment lost 0 bases and the J segment 2 bases; nucleotides outside the gene matches: 7. Per germline, CDR1 LGHNA and CDR2 YSLEER. The CDR3 is made up of 16 amino acids. DNA for the CDR3: TGCGCCAGCAGCCAAGATCCCAGCGGGACCCCCTACGAGCAGTACTTC. Its protein is CASSQDPSGTPYEQYF.

The V gene is TRBV29-1, the J gene TRBJ1-1; D is perhaps TRBD1 (5 bases). Germline V gene sequence: CDR1 SQVTM, CDR2 ANQGSEA. CDR3 length: 14 residues. The V gene lost 2 bases and the J gene lost 6 bases, with 16 bases spanning the gap. The CDR3 loop is CSVERRDMGAEAFF. The DNA for the CDR3 is TGCAGCGTTGAACGCAGGGATATGGGCGCTGAAGCTTTCTTT.

J is TRBJ1-4 and V is TRBV28; a possible D gene is TRBD1 (6 bases). Trimming took 6 bases from V and 0 from J, leaving 11 bases between them. Per germline, CDR1 MDHEN and CDR2 SYDVKM. The CDR3 totals 15 residues. The CDR3 sequence is CASRTRGATNEKLFF. The CDR3 DNA follows: TGTGCCAGCAGAACAAGGGGGGCAACTAATGAAAAACTGTTTTTT.

V is TRBV28 and J is TRBJ1-5; unclear D gene. CDR1 and CDR2 from the germline V gene are MDHEN and SYDVKM. Between the trimmed V and J ends, which lost 6 bases and 8 bases, there was a span of 11 bases. The CDR3 sequence is 12 residues long. The CDR3 here is CASSVDGKPQHF. CDR3 DNA: TGTGCCAGCAGCGTGGATGGGAAGCCCCAGCATTTT.

The CDR3 DNA reads TGTGCCAGCAGTGACTGGGACATCTCCTACGAGCAGTACTTC. Its translation: CASSDWDISYEQYF. The V call is TRBV25-1, the J call TRBJ2-7, with D possibly TRBD1 on 6 matching bases. The length of the CDR3 is 14 residues. V dropped 3 bases and J dropped 0 bases, with 9 bases sitting between them. CDR1 and CDR2 from the germline V gene are MGHDK and SYGVNS.

The gene calls are TRBV5-6 and TRBJ1-2; D is uncertain. This CDR3 contains 15 residues. The germline V gene encodes CDR1 SGHDT and CDR2 YYEEEE. Trimming removed 0 bases at V and 0 bases at J, with 9 bases between. CDR3 amino acids: CASSLDRTSNYGYTF. CDR3 nucleotide sequence: TGTGCCAGCAGCTTGGACAGAACATCTAACTATGGCTACACCTTC.

The V and J genes are TRBV15 and TRBJ1-2; D gene unclear. CDR1 and CDR2 from the germline V gene are LNHNV and YYDKDF (reference sequence). Trimming cost V 0 bases and J 4 bases, with 12 bases left between them. The length of the CDR3 is 15 residues. CDR3 bases: TGTGCCACCAGCAGAGAGGACGCCTGGACCTATGGCTACACCTTC. Protein product: CATSREDAWTYGYTF. The full variable domain, with the rest looked up from reference TRBV15 and TRBJ1-2, is DAMVIQNPRYQVTQFGKPVTLSCSQTLNHNVMYWYQQKSSQAPKLLFHYYDKDFNNEADTPDNFQSRRPNTSFCFLDIRSPGLGDTAMYLCATSREDAWTYGYTFGSGTRLTVV.

This clone has only one observation. This chain connects TRBV25-1 to TRBJ1-1; D gene unclear. The germline gives CDR1 MGHDK, CDR2 SYGVNS. Trimming left V 2 bases short and J 2 bases short, with 0 bases between. This CDR3 spans 11 amino acids. For the CDR3, the DNA is TGTGCCAGCAGTGAAAACACTGAAGCTTTCTTT. Translation gives CASSENTEAFF.

This chain connects TRBV28 to TRBJ2-2; 10 bases align to TRBD2. V lost 4 bases, J lost 4 bases, and 3 bases stayed unmatched. Germline V gives CDR1 MDHEN, CDR2 SYDVKM. CDR3 length: 15 residues. The CDR3 DNA sequence: TGTGCCAGCAGTTCCCTAGCGGGAGTCACCGGGGAGCTGTTTTTT. Its translation: CASSSLAGVTGELFF.

The gene calls are TRBV27 and TRBJ2-5; possibly TRBD1 for D (5 bases). The better agreement between TRBJ2-7 and the DNA end casts doubt on the J call. In germline, CDR1 is MNHEY, CDR2 SMNVEV (reference sequence). The CDR3 is made up of 15 amino acids. Here the CDR3 DNA reads TGTGCCAGCAGTTTAGAACAGGAAAGCTCCTACGAGCAGTACTTC. Translation: CASSLEQESSYEQYF.

The gene calls are TRBV19 and TRBJ2-7; tentative D call: TRBD1 (6 bases). CDR3 length equals 14 residues. Trimming cost V 3 bases and J 4 bases, with 13 bases left between them. The germline CDR1 and CDR2 sequences are LNHDA and SQIVND (reference sequence). CDR3: CASSMTGFGYEQYF. CDR3 sequence (DNA): TGTGCCAGTAGTATGACAGGATTCGGGTACGAGCAGTACTTC.

The V call is TRBV27, the J call TRBJ2-7; D call uncertain. The CDR3 length is 13 residues. Trimming pared 5 bases from V and 0 bases from J, leaving 8 bases between. Germline loops: CDR1 MNHEY, CDR2 SMNVEV (reference sequence). CDR3 sequence: CASSPASSYEQYF. The CDR3 DNA reads as TGTGCCAGCAGTCCGGCTAGCTCCTACGAGCAGTACTTC.

The gene calls are TRBV11-3 and TRBJ2-7, with D possibly matching TRBD2 (6 bases). The germline V gene has CDR1 SGHNT and CDR2 YENEEA. The CDR3 has 17 amino acids. V lost 3 bases and J lost 4, with 22 bases in between. The CDR3 sequence is CASSFPDSEEGKYEQYF. As DNA, the CDR3 is TGTGCCAGCAGCTTCCCCGACAGCGAGGAGGGGAAGTACGAGCAGTACTTC.

The chain uses TRBV11-3 and TRBJ2-7; tentatively, D is TRBD2 (6 bases). In germline, CDR1 is SGHNT, CDR2 YENEEA. The CDR3 is made up of 14 amino acids. Trimming shortened V by 6 bases and J by 6 bases, and 18 bases separated the two germline ends. CDR3 amino acids: CASSSARLVSEQYF. In DNA form, the CDR3 reads TGTGCCAGCAGTTCAGCCCGACTAGTATCCGAGCAGTACTTC.

This clone has just one count. V and J are TRBV9 and TRBJ1-3; 7 bases agree with TRBD1. The CDR3 totals 15 residues. Germline assignment: CDR1 SGDLS and CDR2 YYNGEE. V shed 2 bases, J shed 4 bases, and the junction held 6 bases outside the gene matches. The CDR3 here is CASSVGGGFGNTIYF. CDR3 sequence (DNA): TGTGCCAGCAGCGTGGGAGGGGGCTTCGGAAACACCATATATTTT.

The CDR3 sequence: CASSYLDTQYF. In DNA form, the CDR3 reads TGTGCCAGCAGTTACTTAGATACGCAGTATTTT. V and J are TRBV6-5 and TRBJ2-3; no firm D call. The V and J ends lost 1 base and 5 bases respectively, with 1 base between them. This CDR3 spans 11 amino acids. Per the germline V gene, CDR1 is MNHEY and CDR2 is SVGAGI.

The chain is built from TRBV27 and TRBJ1-1, with D tentatively TRBD1 (6 bases). The CDR3 spans 13 residues. CDR1 and CDR2 from the germline V gene are MNHEY and SMNVEV (reference sequence). The V end lost 8 bases, the J end lost 1 base, and 11 bases lay between the germline ends. In DNA, the CDR3 is TGTGCCAGCTCCGGACAGACGAACACTGAAGCTTTCTTT. The encoded protein is CASSGQTNTEAFF.

This clone was counted at least ten times. Other nucleotide sequences in the sample specify the same CDR3. The chain is built from TRBV27 and TRBJ2-7; D possibly uses TRBD1 or TRBD2 (5 bases each). There are 13 residues in the CDR3. CDR1 is MNHEY, CDR2 SMNVEV, per germline (reference sequence). Trimming cost V 4 bases and J 2 bases, with 9 bases left between them. The CDR3 DNA reads TGTGCCAGCAGTTCCGGGGCCACCTACGAGCAGTACTTC. Encoded protein: CASSSGATYEQYF.

This clone has only one observation. This chain connects TRBV7-2 to TRBJ1-6, with TRBD1 identical over 11 bases. J gave up 8 bases and V 4 bases, and 4 bases lay outside the gene matches. There are 15 residues in the CDR3. CDR1 SGHTA and CDR2 FQGNSA come from the germline V gene. The CDR3 nucleotides read TGTGCCAGCAGCTCTAGGACAGGGGGCGATTCACCCCTCCACTTT. Amino acids: CASSSRTGGDSPLHF. The complete variable domain, with remaining parts taken from reference TRBV7-2 and TRBJ1-6, reads GAGVSQSPSNKVTEKGKDVELRCDPISGHTALYWYRQSLGQGLEFLIYFQGNSAPDKSGLPSDRFSAERTGGSVSTLTIQRTQQEDSAVYLCASSSRTGGDSPLHFGNGTRLTVT.

This chain links TRBV5-1 with TRBJ1-1; D not certain. This CDR3 is built from 15 residues. Germline values: CDR1 SGHRS, CDR2 YFSETQ. V was shortened by 0 bases and J by 4 bases, with 13 bases between the two germline ends. CDR3 sequence reads: CASSLEQPFGTEAFF. CDR3 DNA: TGCGCCAGCAGCTTGGAGCAACCTTTTGGCACTGAAGCTTTCTTT.

J is TRBJ2-2 and V is TRBV7-6; D ambiguous. The CDR3 contains 15 residues. The germline CDR1 and CDR2 sequences are SGHVS and FNYEAQ. V lost 3 bases to trimming and J lost 9 bases, with 17 bases between them. The CDR3 sequence is CASSLGNVGTRELFF. CDR3 nucleotide sequence: TGTGCCAGCAGCTTGGGGAATGTTGGAACCAGGGAGCTGTTTTTT.

The chain combines TRBV13 with TRBJ2-5; tentative D call: TRBD1 (5 bases). The CDR3 runs 14 residues. Trimming stripped 2 bases from V and 1 base from J, with 8 bases between. Germline V gives CDR1 PRHDT, CDR2 FYEKMQ (reference sequence). CDR3 protein: CASSLMGPQETQYF. CDR3 nucleotide sequence: TGTGCCAGCAGCTTAATGGGGCCCCAAGAGACCCAGTACTTC.

CDR3 coding DNA: TGTGCCAGCAGTTACGGGGGGTCGGCCTACAATGAGCAGTTCTTC. This encodes CASSYGGSAYNEQFF. This chain uses TRBV6-6 with TRBJ2-1, with TRBD2 as a possible D gene (6 bases). CDR1 is MNHNY, CDR2 SVGAGI, per germline (reference sequence). Between the trimmed V and J ends, which lost 2 bases and 2 bases, there was a span of 10 bases. This CDR3 comprises 15 residues.

The J gene is TRBJ2-1, the V gene TRBV5-4; TRBD2 aligns across 8 bases. This CDR3 is 15 amino acids long. With 4 bases clipped from V and 5 bases from J, the junction kept 8 bases outside the gene matches. CDR1 SGHNT and CDR2 YYREEE come from the germline V gene (reference sequence). The CDR3 DNA follows: TGTGCCAGCAGCATACTAGCGGTGCCCGACAATGAGCAGTTCTTC. Translated: CASSILAVPDNEQFF.

The chain uses TRBV7-3 and TRBJ2-1; D is ambiguous. The germline CDR1 and CDR2 sequences are SGHTA and FQGTGA. Between the trimmed V and J ends, which lost 4 bases and 9 bases, there was a span of 7 bases. CDR3 length equals 11 residues. CDR3 region: CASSSSVEQFF. CDR3 nucleotides: TGTGCCAGCAGCTCTAGTGTTGAGCAGTTCTTC. Supplemented by reference TRBV7-3 and TRBJ2-1, the full variable domain reads GAGVSQTPSNKVTEKGKYVELRCDPISGHTALYWYRQSLGQGPEFLIYFQGTGAADDSGLPNDRFFAVRPEGSVSTLKIQRTERGDSAVYLCASSSSVEQFFGPGTRLTVL.

This clone was recorded only once. J is TRBJ2-3 and V is TRBV28, with D perhaps matching TRBD2 (6 bases). The CDR3 is 14 residues long. V dropped 6 bases and J dropped 4 bases, with 14 bases sitting between them. Germline V gives CDR1 MDHEN, CDR2 SYDVKM. The CDR3 here is CASSLFGEADTQYF. The CDR3 nucleotides read TGTGCCAGCAGCCTCTTCGGGGAGGCAGATACGCAGTATTTT.

The V and J genes are TRBV7-9 and TRBJ2-7; D is undetermined. CDR3 length: 13 residues. Germline-derived CDR1 and CDR2 are SEHNR and FQNEAQ (reference sequence). The V and J ends lost 1 base and 2 bases respectively, with 6 bases between them. CDR3 DNA: TGTGCCAGCAGCTTAGGGAAGACCTACGAGCAGTACTTC. Translation: CASSLGKTYEQYF.

The J gene is TRBJ2-1, the V gene TRBV7-2; 7 bases are a match to TRBD2. V was clipped by 1 base and J by 6 bases; unmatched bases: 0. The germline CDR1 and CDR2 sequences are SGHTA and FQGNSA. The CDR3 has 13 amino acids. DNA of the CDR3: TGTGCCAGCAGCTTAGGGGGGGGCAATGAGCAGTTCTTC. It codes for CASSLGGGNEQFF.

The sample holds a few counts of this clone. This rearrangement joins TRBV7-9 to TRBJ2-7, with unresolved D. Deletions cut 5 bases from V and 2 bases from J, with 4 bases between. The CDR3 spans 11 residues. Germline V gene data show CDR1 as SEHNR and CDR2 as FQNEAQ (reference sequence). The CDR3 loop reads CASSLTYEQYF. In DNA form, the CDR3 reads TGTGCCAGCAGCCTAACCTACGAGCAGTACTTC.